Listed here are 24 T cell receptor beta chains from one sample, sequenced in a study of CD8 T cells in Susac syndrome. An input of about 0.45 to 1 ug of RNA was subjected to reverse transcription using random hexamers. TCRdb analysed the immunoSEQ multiplex PCR reads with MiXCR anew, one entry per CDR3 protein. The repertoire has around 190,000 distinct CDR3 sequences, around 95% of them found once; the top ten carry less than 0.11%. Sequencing was carried out using CD4+ T cells from PBMCs. Every receptor here comes from a human donor in good health.

J is TRBJ2-1 and V is TRBV28; TRBD1 is a possible D gene (5 bases). V lost 8 bases and J 8 bases, leaving 19 bases between the germline ends. Germline CDR1 reads MDHEN; CDR2 reads SYDVKM. The CDR3 is 14 amino acids. CDR3 nucleotides: TGTGCCAGCGCACAGGACGCGAATTTCTATGAGCAGTTCTTC. Residues: CASAQDANFYEQFF.

J is TRBJ2-7 and V is TRBV2; TRBD1 might be the D (6 bases). This CDR3 region has 13 residues. CDR1 and CDR2 (germline): SNHLY, FYNNEI. V shed 7 bases and J shed 6 bases, with 16 bases lying between them. CDR3 residues: CASTNRETGEQYV. As DNA, the CDR3 is TGTGCCAGCACCAACAGGGAAACCGGCGAGCAGTACGTC.

This chain links TRBV9 with TRBJ1-1, with D maybe TRBD1 (5 bases). This CDR3 has 16 residues. Germline V gene data show CDR1 as SGDLS and CDR2 as YYNGEE. Between the trimmed V and J ends, which lost 3 bases and 5 bases, there was a span of 20 bases. This chain's CDR3 is CASSAGSTGRGTEAFF. The CDR3 DNA reads as TGTGCCAGCAGCGCAGGGTCGACGGGGAGGGGAACTGAAGCTTTCTTT. Combining the CDR3 with reference TRBV9 and TRBJ1-1 gives the whole variable domain DSGVTQTPKHLITATGQRVTLRCSPRSGDLSVYWYQQSLDQGLQFLIQYYNGEERAKGNILERFSAQQFPDLHSELNLSSLELGDSALYFCASSAGSTGRGTEAFFGQGTRLTVV.

This chain links TRBV5-1 with TRBJ2-7; D perhaps matches TRBD1 (6 bases). V was clipped by 3 bases and J by 2 bases, with 15 bases between them. The germline CDR1 and CDR2 sequences are SGHRS and YFSETQ. This CDR3 is built from 15 residues. The CDR3 coding sequence is TGCGCCAGCAGCTCTGAAACAGGGAAACCCTACGAGCAGTACTTC. It specifies CASSSETGKPYEQYF.

V is TRBV7-9 and J is TRBJ2-3; D ambiguous. Trimming removed 4 bases from V and 4 bases from J, with 12 bases in between. The CDR3 extends over 14 amino acids. CDR1 is SEHNR, CDR2 FQNEAQ, per germline (reference sequence). This CDR3 reads CASSSWDRADTQYF. CDR3 bases: TGTGCCAGCAGCTCTTGGGATCGGGCAGATACGCAGTATTTT. The full variable domain, its missing parts supplied by reference TRBV7-9 and TRBJ2-3, is DTGVSQNPRHKITKRGQNVTFRCDPISEHNRLYWYRQTLGQGPEFLTYFQNEAQLEKSRLLSDRFSAERPKGSFSTLEIQRTEQGDSAMYLCASSSWDRADTQYFGPGTRLTVL.

The chain links TRBV5-4 to TRBJ2-3; no reliable D call. Germline V gene lookup returns CDR1 SGHNT and CDR2 YYREEE (reference sequence). CDR3 size: 13 residues. Between the trimmed V and J ends, which lost 7 bases and 3 bases, there was a span of 12 bases. CDR3 nucleotides: TGTGCCAGCGCATCAACCGGGACAGATACGCAGTATTTT. Residues: CASASTGTDTQYF.

The J gene is TRBJ1-2, the V gene TRBV20-1; 7 positions match TRBD1. The CDR3 spans 14 residues. CDR1 is DFQATT, CDR2 SNEGSKA, per germline (reference sequence). Losses at the gene ends were 6 bases for V and 0 bases for J; bases not matched to a gene: 7. CDR3 sequence (DNA): TGCAGTGCACCTACGACAGGGACTAACTATGGCTACACCTTC. It yields the protein CSAPTTGTNYGYTF.

This chain links TRBV24-1 with TRBJ1-1; D might be TRBD1 (5 bases). There are 16 residues in the CDR3. The V end lost 5 bases, the J end lost 4 bases, and 19 bases lay between the germline ends. Germline loops: CDR1 KGHDR, CDR2 SFDVKD. Here the CDR3 DNA reads TGTGCCACCAGTGGGGTAACACGGGACGGGGGCACTGAAGCTTTCTTT. This sequence encodes CATSGVTRDGGTEAFF.

V usage is TRBV20-1 and J usage is TRBJ2-1; D ambiguous. V lost 6 bases to trimming and J lost 3 bases, with 12 bases between them. The CDR3 totals 13 residues. CDR1 and CDR2 from the germline V gene are DFQATT and SNEGSKA (reference sequence). The CDR3 is CSAPVAGYNEQFF. The CDR3 DNA sequence: TGCAGTGCGCCGGTCGCCGGCTACAATGAGCAGTTCTTC.

This chain connects TRBV20-1 to TRBJ2-3; perhaps TRBD2 as D (6 bases). Germline V gene sequence: CDR1 DFQATT, CDR2 SNEGSKA (reference sequence). Trimming removed 5 bases from V and 2 bases from J, with 17 bases in between. The CDR3 is 15 amino acids. The chain's CDR3 is CSAGGPGLSTDTQYF. CDR3 sequence (DNA): TGCAGTGCTGGGGGACCGGGACTCTCCACAGATACGCAGTATTTT.

The genes are TRBV5-6 and TRBJ2-1; 10 bases line up with TRBD1. This CDR3 contains 17 residues. Germline V gene lookup returns CDR1 SGHDT and CDR2 YYEEEE. The V gene end was trimmed by 7 bases and the J gene end by 0 bases; junction bases not matched to a gene: 10. The CDR3 protein is CASAGTGAPGSYNEQFF. The CDR3 coding sequence is TGTGCCAGCGCCGGGACAGGGGCCCCGGGCTCCTACAATGAGCAGTTCTTC.

DNA of the CDR3: TGTGCCAGCAGCCTCCCCTCGGTTGCCCAGTACTTC. Translating it yields CASSLPSVAQYF. V gene TRBV3-1 combines with J gene TRBJ2-5, with D uncertain. Germline-derived CDR1 and CDR2 are LGHDT and YNNKEL (reference sequence). V was pared by 4 bases and J by 9 bases, with 12 bases between. CDR3 length: 12 amino acids.

The V gene is TRBV4-1, the J gene TRBJ1-2; D is ambiguous. The germline V gene encodes CDR1 MGHRA and CDR2 YSYEKL. Trimming left V 0 bases short and J 4 bases short, with 18 bases between. The CDR3 has 17 residues. The CDR3 DNA is TGCGCCAGCAGCCAAGATGGAAGCAGTTTGGCCTCCTATGGCTACACCTTC. This encodes CASSQDGSSLASYGYTF.

V is TRBV12-3 or TRBV12-4 and J is TRBJ2-3; TRBD2 agrees at 11 bases. Trimming removed 3 bases from V and 6 bases from J; junction bases left unmatched: 8. The CDR3 length is 16 residues. This CDR3 reads CASSFSGGGSPDTQYF. Written as DNA, the CDR3 is TGTGCCAGCAGTTTTAGCGGGGGGGGCTCCCCGGATACGCAGTATTTT.

J is TRBJ2-5 and V is TRBV27, with D uncertain. V was trimmed by 3 bases and J by 0 bases, leaving 5 bases between them. The CDR3 has 13 residues. From germline, CDR1 is MNHEY and CDR2 SMNVEV (reference sequence). CDR3: CASSFRDQETQYF. The CDR3 DNA sequence: TGTGCCAGCAGTTTTAGGGACCAAGAGACCCAGTACTTC.

The rearrangement links TRBV5-1 to TRBJ2-1; D is unresolved. The CDR3 covers 15 residues. V shed 0 bases and J shed 2 bases, with 9 bases lying between them. Germline loops: CDR1 SGHRS, CDR2 YFSETQ. Written as DNA, the CDR3 is TGCGCCAGCAGCTTGGGTGGGATCGCCTACAATGAGCAGTTCTTC. Encoded protein: CASSLGGIAYNEQFF.

This sequence joins TRBV20-1 and TRBJ2-3, with D unresolved. The V end lost 5 bases, the J end lost 1 base, and 13 bases lay between the germline ends. CDR3 length equals 14 residues. The germline CDR1 and CDR2 sequences are DFQATT and SNEGSKA (reference sequence). The CDR3 bases are TGCAGTGCTGCACGGCTCACGGGCACAGATACGCAGTATTTT. Amino acid sequence: CSAARLTGTDTQYF.

This chain links TRBV20-1 with TRBJ2-1; TRBD1 matches 12 bases. With 5 bases clipped from V and 6 bases from J, the junction kept 8 bases outside the gene matches. This CDR3 comprises 15 residues. Per germline, CDR1 DFQATT and CDR2 SNEGSKA (reference sequence). CDR3 nucleotide sequence: TGCAGTGCTCTGGACGGGACAGGGGGCCTCAATGAGCAGTTCTTC. It codes for CSALDGTGGLNEQFF.

This chain connects TRBV11-2 to TRBJ1-4; D possibly corresponds to TRBD1 (5 bases). V was trimmed by 0 bases and J by 8 bases, leaving 16 bases between them. This CDR3 is built from 16 residues. Germline V gene lookup returns CDR1 SGHAT and CDR2 FQNNGV. CDR3 in amino acids: CASSLDLSGLREKLFF. CDR3 DNA sequence: TGTGCCAGCAGCTTAGATCTTTCGGGGCTCAGGGAAAAACTGTTTTTT.

The chain employs TRBV5-1 and TRBJ2-7; 7 nucleotides line up with TRBD1. Losses at the gene ends were 0 bases for V and 5 bases for J; bases not matched to a gene: 5. The CDR3 covers 14 residues. Germline lookup yields CDR1 SGHRS and CDR2 YFSETQ. The CDR3: CASSLVAGQDEQYV. The CDR3 region has the DNA TGCGCCAGCAGCTTGGTGGCCGGACAGGACGAGCAGTACGTC.

The rearrangement links TRBV20-1 to TRBJ1-6; D gene uncertain. The CDR3 covers 15 residues. V lost 3 bases and J lost 3, with 12 bases in between. Germline assignment: CDR1 DFQATT and CDR2 SNEGSKA (reference sequence). The DNA for the CDR3 is TGCAGTGCTAGTTACAGAGATAGCTATAATTCACCCCTCCACTTT. As protein: CSASYRDSYNSPLHF.

This clonotype appeared a single time. The chain employs TRBV4-1 and TRBJ1-1; 10 nucleotides align to TRBD1. Germline CDR1 reads MGHRA; CDR2 reads YSYEKL. The CDR3 covers 18 residues. V lost 4 bases to trimming and J lost 4 bases; unmatched junction nucleotides: 15. CDR3 nucleotides: TGCGCCAGCAGCCCCCGAAGGACAGGGGGAAAGTTGGGCACTGAAGCTTTCTTT. The encoded protein is CASSPRRTGGKLGTEAFF.

This chain links TRBV5-6 with TRBJ2-4; 9 nucleotides line up with TRBD1. Germline loops: CDR1 SGHDT, CDR2 YYEEEE. V was pared by 5 bases and J by 8 bases, with 2 bases of the junction left unmatched. This CDR3 spans 12 amino acids. DNA for the CDR3: TGTGCCAGCAGTTGGGACAGGGACATTCAGTACTTC. Amino acid sequence: CASSWDRDIQYF.

The V call is TRBV6-5, the J call TRBJ2-5; 9 bases align to TRBD2. The CDR3 has 14 amino acids. The V and J ends lost 6 bases and 4 bases, in that order; junction bases with no gene match: 6. Germline assignment: CDR1 MNHEY and CDR2 SVGAGI. CDR3 DNA sequence: TGTGCCAGCAGCGCCCGGACTAGCGCAGAGACCCAGTACTTC. Protein: CASSARTSAETQYF.